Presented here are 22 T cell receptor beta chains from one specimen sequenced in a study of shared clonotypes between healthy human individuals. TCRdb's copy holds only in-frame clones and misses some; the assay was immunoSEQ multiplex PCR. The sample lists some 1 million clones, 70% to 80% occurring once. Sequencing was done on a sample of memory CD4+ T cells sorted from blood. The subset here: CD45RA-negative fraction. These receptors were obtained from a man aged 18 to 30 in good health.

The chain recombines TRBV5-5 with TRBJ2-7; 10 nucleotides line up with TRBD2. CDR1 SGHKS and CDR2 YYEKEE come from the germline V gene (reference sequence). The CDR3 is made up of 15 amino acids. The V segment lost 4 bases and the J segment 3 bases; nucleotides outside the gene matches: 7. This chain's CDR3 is CASSPKLAGFYEQYF. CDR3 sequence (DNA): TGTGCCAGCAGCCCGAAACTAGCGGGGTTCTACGAGCAGTACTTC.

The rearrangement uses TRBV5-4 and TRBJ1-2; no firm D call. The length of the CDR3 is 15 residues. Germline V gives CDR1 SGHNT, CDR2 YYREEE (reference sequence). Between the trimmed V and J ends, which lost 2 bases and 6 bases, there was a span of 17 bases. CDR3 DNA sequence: TGTGCCAGCAGCTTTCCCGGACTTCGGGGTAATGGCTACACCTTC. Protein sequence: CASSFPGLRGNGYTF.

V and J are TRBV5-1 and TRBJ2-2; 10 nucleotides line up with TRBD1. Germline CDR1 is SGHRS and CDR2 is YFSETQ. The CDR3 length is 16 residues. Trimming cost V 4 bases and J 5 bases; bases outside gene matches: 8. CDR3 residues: CASSPMTGGWTGELFF. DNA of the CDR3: TGCGCCAGCAGCCCTATGACAGGGGGCTGGACCGGGGAGCTGTTTTTT.

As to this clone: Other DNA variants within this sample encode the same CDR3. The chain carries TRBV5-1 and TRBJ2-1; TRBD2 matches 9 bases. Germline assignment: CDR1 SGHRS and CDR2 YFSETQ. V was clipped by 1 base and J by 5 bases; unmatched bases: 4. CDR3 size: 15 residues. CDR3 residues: CASSLLAGGHNEQFF. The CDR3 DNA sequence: TGCGCCAGCAGCTTGCTCGCGGGAGGGCACAATGAGCAGTTCTTC.

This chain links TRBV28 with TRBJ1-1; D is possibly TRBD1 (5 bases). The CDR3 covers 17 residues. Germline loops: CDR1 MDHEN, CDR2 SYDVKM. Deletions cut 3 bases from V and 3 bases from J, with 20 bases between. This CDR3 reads CASSFNGRTHGDTEAFF. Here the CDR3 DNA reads TGTGCCAGCAGTTTCAATGGCAGGACACATGGGGACACTGAAGCTTTCTTT.

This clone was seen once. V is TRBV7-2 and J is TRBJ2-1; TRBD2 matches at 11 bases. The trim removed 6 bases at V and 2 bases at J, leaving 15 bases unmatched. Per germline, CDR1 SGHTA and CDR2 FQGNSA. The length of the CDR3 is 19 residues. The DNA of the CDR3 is TGTGCCAGCAGACGGAAAGGGACTAGCGGAACCGTGGCCTACAATGAGCAGTTCTTC. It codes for CASRRKGTSGTVAYNEQFF.

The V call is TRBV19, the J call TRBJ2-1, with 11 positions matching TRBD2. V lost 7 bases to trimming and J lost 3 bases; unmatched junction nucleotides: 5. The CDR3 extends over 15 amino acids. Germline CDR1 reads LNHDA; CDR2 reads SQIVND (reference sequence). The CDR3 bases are TGTGCCAGTAAGGGGACTAGCGGAAGCTACAATGAGCAGTTCTTC. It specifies CASKGTSGSYNEQFF.

CDR3 sequence: CASSLDSPSTDTQYF. The CDR3 bases are TGCGCCAGCAGCTTGGACAGTCCTAGCACAGATACGCAGTATTTT. The chain has TRBV5-1 and TRBJ2-3; D remains ambiguous. Germline loops: CDR1 SGHRS, CDR2 YFSETQ. The CDR3 sequence is 15 residues long. V was trimmed by 0 bases and J by 0 bases, leaving 8 bases between them.

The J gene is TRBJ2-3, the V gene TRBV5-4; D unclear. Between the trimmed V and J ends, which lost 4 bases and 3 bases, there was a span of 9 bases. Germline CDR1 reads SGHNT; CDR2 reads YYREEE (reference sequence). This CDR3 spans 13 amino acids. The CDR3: CASSTTATDTQYF. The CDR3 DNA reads TGTGCCAGCAGCACTACTGCTACAGATACGCAGTATTTT. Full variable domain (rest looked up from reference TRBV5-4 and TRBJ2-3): ETGVTQSPTHLIKTRGQQVTLRCSSQSGHNTVSWYQQALGQGPQFIFQYYREEENGRGNFPPRFSGLQFPNYSSELNVNALELDDSALYLCASSTTATDTQYFGPGTRLTVL.

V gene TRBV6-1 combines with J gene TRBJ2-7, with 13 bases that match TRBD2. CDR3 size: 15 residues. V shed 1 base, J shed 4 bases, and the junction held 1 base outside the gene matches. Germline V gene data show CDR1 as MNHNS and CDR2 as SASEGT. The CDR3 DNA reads TGTGCCAGCAGTGAAGGGACTAGCGGGAGATACGAGCAGTACTTC. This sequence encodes CASSEGTSGRYEQYF.

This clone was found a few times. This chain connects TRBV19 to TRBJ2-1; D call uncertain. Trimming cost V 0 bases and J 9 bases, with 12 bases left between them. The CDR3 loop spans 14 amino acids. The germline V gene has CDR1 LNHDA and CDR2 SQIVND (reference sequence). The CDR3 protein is CASSIDRSLGEQFF. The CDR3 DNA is TGTGCCAGTAGTATAGATCGAAGTCTGGGTGAGCAGTTCTTC.

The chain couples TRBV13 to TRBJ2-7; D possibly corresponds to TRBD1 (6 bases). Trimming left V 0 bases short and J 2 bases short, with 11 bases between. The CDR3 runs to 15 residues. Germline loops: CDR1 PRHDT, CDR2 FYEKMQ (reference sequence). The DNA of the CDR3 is TGTGCCAGCAGCTTAGGGGGACACCAAACCTACGAGCAGTACTTC. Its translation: CASSLGGHQTYEQYF. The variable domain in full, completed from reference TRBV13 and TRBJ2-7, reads AAGVIQSPRHLIKEKRETATLKCYPIPRHDTVYWYQQGPGQDPQFLISFYEKMQSDKGSIPDRFSAQQFSDYHSELNMSSLELGDSALYFCASSLGGHQTYEQYFGPGTRLTVT.

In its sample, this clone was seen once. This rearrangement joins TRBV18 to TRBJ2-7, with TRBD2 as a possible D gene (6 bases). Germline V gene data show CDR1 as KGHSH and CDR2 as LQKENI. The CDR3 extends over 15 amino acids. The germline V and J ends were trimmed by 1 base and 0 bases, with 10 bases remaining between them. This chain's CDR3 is CASSPRGDSSYEQYF. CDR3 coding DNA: TGTGCCAGCTCACCACGGGGGGATAGCTCCTACGAGCAGTACTTC.

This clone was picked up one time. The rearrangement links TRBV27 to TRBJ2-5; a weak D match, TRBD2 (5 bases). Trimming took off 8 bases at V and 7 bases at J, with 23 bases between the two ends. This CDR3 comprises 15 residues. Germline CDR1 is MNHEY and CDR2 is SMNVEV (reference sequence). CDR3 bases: TGTGCCAGCGCCGGGCGGGCGCAATTAAAGAGGACCCAGTACTTC. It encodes CASAGRAQLKRTQYF.

CDR3 DNA: TGTGCCAGCAGTTCCCTGGACAGGGGAAATCAGCCCCAGCATTTT. Its translation: CASSSLDRGNQPQHF. The chain has TRBV27 and TRBJ1-5, with 9 nucleotides matching TRBD1. The ends lost 4 bases at V and 4 bases at J; junction bases unmatched: 5. The V gene's germline CDR1 is MNHEY and CDR2 SMNVEV (reference sequence). The CDR3 totals 15 residues.

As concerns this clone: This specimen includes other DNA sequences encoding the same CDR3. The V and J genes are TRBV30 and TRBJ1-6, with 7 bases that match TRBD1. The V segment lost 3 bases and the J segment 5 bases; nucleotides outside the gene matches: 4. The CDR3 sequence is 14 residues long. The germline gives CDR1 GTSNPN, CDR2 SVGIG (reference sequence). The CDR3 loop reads CAWSAGGDNSPLHF. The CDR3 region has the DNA TGTGCCTGGAGCGCAGGGGGGGATAATTCACCCCTCCACTTT.

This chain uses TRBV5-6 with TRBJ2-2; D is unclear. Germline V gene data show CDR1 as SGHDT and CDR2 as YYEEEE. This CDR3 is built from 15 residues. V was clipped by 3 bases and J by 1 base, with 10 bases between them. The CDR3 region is CASSSWQVNTGELFF. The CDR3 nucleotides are TGTGCCAGCAGCTCCTGGCAGGTGAACACCGGGGAGCTGTTTTTT. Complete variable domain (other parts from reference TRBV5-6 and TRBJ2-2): DAGVTQSPTHLIKTRGQQVTLRCSPKSGHDTVSWYQQALGQGPQFIFQYYEEEERQRGNFPDRFSGHQFPNYSSELNVNALLLGDSALYLCASSSWQVNTGELFFGEGSRLTVL.

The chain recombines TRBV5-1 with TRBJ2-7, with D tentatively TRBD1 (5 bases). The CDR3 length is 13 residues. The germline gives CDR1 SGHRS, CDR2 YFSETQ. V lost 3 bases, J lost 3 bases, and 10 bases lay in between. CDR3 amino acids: CASSSDTYYEQYF. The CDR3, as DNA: TGCGCCAGCAGCTCGGACACCTACTACGAGCAGTACTTC. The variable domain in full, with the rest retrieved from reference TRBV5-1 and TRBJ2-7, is KAGVTQTPRYLIKTRGQQVTLSCSPISGHRSVSWYQQTPGQGLQFLFEYFSETQRNKGNFPGRFSGRQFSNSRSEMNVSTLELGDSALYLCASSSDTYYEQYFGPGTRLTVT.

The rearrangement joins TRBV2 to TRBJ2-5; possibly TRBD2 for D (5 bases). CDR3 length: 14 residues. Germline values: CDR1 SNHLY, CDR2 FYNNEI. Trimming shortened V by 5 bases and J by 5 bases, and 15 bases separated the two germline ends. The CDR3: CASSNSPVAETQYF. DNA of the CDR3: TGTGCCAGCAGTAACAGCCCAGTAGCGGAGACCCAGTACTTC.

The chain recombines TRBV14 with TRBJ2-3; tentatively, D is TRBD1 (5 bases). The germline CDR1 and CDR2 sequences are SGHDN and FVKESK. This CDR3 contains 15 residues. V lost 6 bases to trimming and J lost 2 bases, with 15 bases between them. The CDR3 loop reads CASSLNRQLTDTQYF. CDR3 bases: TGTGCCAGCAGTCTCAATAGACAGCTCACAGATACGCAGTATTTT.

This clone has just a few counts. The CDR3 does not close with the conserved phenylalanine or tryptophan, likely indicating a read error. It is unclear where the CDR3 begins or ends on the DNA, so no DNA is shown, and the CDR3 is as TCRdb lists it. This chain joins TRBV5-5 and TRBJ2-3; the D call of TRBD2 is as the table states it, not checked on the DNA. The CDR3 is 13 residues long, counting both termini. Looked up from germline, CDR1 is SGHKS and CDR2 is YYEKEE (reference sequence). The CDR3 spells CASSPGPSGSSGV.

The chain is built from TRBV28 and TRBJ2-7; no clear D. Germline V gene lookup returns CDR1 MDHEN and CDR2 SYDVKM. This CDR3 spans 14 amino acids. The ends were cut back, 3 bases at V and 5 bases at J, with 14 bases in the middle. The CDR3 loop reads CASSLTTGRDEQYF. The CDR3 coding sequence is TGTGCCAGCAGTTTGACGACTGGCCGGGACGAGCAGTACTTC. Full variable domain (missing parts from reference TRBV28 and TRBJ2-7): DVKVTQSSRYLVKRTGEKVFLECVQDMDHENMFWYRQDPGLGLRLIYFSYDVKMKEKGDIPEGYSVSREKKERFSLILESASTNQTSMYLCASSLTTGRDEQYFGPGTRLTVT.